The 26 T cell receptor beta chains presented below share a single source sample, sequenced in a study of a mutant IDH1 vaccine in newly diagnosed glioma. Sequencing used immunoSEQ multiplex PCR; TCRdb keeps in-frame clones, though not all of them. The sample contains 75,000 to 100,000 clones, around 90% of which appear only once. Regarding time point: baseline, week 1 (first vaccination visit). Treatment noted: pre-vaccination baseline after standard-of-care therapy. Sequenced here: PBMCs, sampled from a glioma patient treated with radiotherapy, temozolomide or both. Receptors originate from a woman in her 50s with glioma.

The CDR3 loop reads CASSTRQGAFF. CDR3 nucleotide sequence: TGTGCCAGCAGTACCCGACAGGGGGCTTTCTTT. This rearrangement joins TRBV2 to TRBJ1-1; 8 nucleotides match TRBD1. The CDR3 has 11 residues. Losses at the gene ends were 5 bases for V and 11 bases for J; bases not matched to a gene: 4. Germline values: CDR1 SNHLY, CDR2 FYNNEI.

V is TRBV19 and J is TRBJ2-1; 7 bases are a match to TRBD2. Trimming took 5 bases from V and 2 from J; bases not matched to a gene: 0. The CDR3 covers 13 residues. Germline V gene sequence: CDR1 LNHDA, CDR2 SQIVND (reference sequence). The chain's CDR3 is CASSAGAYNEQFF. CDR3 DNA: TGTGCCAGTAGTGCGGGAGCCTACAATGAGCAGTTCTTC. Variable domain in full (rest from reference TRBV19 and TRBJ2-1): DGGITQSPKYLFRKEGQNVTLSCEQNLNHDAMYWYRQDPGQGLRLIYYSQIVNDFQKGDIAEGYSVSREKKESFPLTVTSAQKNPTAFYLCASSAGAYNEQFFGPGTRLTVL.

The chain is built from TRBV15 and TRBJ2-7; D ambiguous. Trimming took off 0 bases at V and 4 bases at J, with 4 bases between the two ends. The CDR3 has 12 residues. In germline, CDR1 is LNHNV, CDR2 YYDKDF (reference sequence). The CDR3 bases are TGTGCCACCAGCAGAGACCGGTACGAGCAGTACTTC. Translation: CATSRDRYEQYF.

This clone appeared a few times. V is TRBV7-2 and J is TRBJ2-1; TRBD2 matches 15 bases. Germline-derived CDR1 and CDR2 are SGHTA and FQGNSA. CDR3 size: 18 residues. V gave up 1 base and J gave up 3 bases; unmatched junction bases: 4. This CDR3 reads CASSLEGTSGRFYNEQFF. The CDR3 DNA sequence: TGTGCCAGCAGCTTAGAGGGGACTAGCGGGAGGTTCTACAATGAGCAGTTCTTC. Drawing the rest from reference TRBV7-2 and TRBJ2-1, the complete variable domain is GAGVSQSPSNKVTEKGKDVELRCDPISGHTALYWYRQSLGQGLEFLIYFQGNSAPDKSGLPSDRFSAERTGGSVSTLTIQRTQQEDSAVYLCASSLEGTSGRFYNEQFFGPGTRLTVL.

V is TRBV6-1 and J is TRBJ2-3; D unresolved. There are 12 residues in the CDR3. V was trimmed by 6 bases and J by 5 bases, leaving 9 bases between them. Germline CDR1 MNHNS, CDR2 SASEGT. CDR3 nucleotide sequence: TGTGCCAGCAGGAGGACGGTAGATACGCAGTATTTT. Its translation is CASRRTVDTQYF.

This clone was counted once. The chain combines TRBV5-5 with TRBJ2-7; TRBD2 matches 12 bases. CDR3 size: 15 residues. The germline V gene has CDR1 SGHKS and CDR2 YYEKEE (reference sequence). V gave up 3 bases and J gave up 2 bases; unmatched junction bases: 3. CDR3 nucleotides: TGTGCCAGCAGCTACCGACTAGCGGGGGCCTACGAGCAGTACTTC. Protein sequence: CASSYRLAGAYEQYF.

The chain is built from TRBV19 and TRBJ1-4; TRBD1 might be the D (6 bases). Germline values: CDR1 LNHDA, CDR2 SQIVND (reference sequence). The V and J ends lost 7 bases and 5 bases respectively, with 11 bases between them. The CDR3 runs 13 residues. CDR3 bases: TGTGCCAGTAAGAGTGGGGGCAATGAAAAACTGTTTTTT. Translating gives CASKSGGNEKLFF.

This clone has only one observation. This chain uses TRBV5-6 with TRBJ1-2, with a weak D call TRBD1 (5 bases). Germline V CDR1 and CDR2: SGHDT, YYEEEE. The CDR3 spans 15 residues. Trimming shortened V by 1 base and J by 1 base, and 11 bases separated the two germline ends. CDR3 nucleotide sequence: TGTGCCAGCAGCTTGACGGGACGCGATAACTATGGCTACACCTTC. Its translation: CASSLTGRDNYGYTF.

V usage is TRBV6-5 and J usage is TRBJ2-5; TRBD2 is a possible D gene (6 bases). V was trimmed by 6 bases and J by 5 bases, leaving 16 bases between them. Germline lookup yields CDR1 MNHEY and CDR2 SVGAGI. CDR3 length: 14 residues. CDR3 protein: CASRPEGPWETQYF. For the CDR3, the DNA is TGTGCCAGCAGACCGGAGGGCCCCTGGGAGACCCAGTACTTC.

The gene calls are TRBV29-1 and TRBJ2-2; 7 nucleotides align to TRBD1. This CDR3 is 13 amino acids long. Trimming at V came to 3 bases and at J to 5 bases, leaving 3 bases not matched to a gene. Germline CDR1 reads SQVTM; CDR2 reads ANQGSEA. CDR3 sequence reads: CSVDAGGTGELFF. CDR3 nucleotides: TGCAGCGTTGACGCAGGGGGAACCGGGGAGCTGTTTTTT.

The V and J genes are TRBV19 and TRBJ2-7, with D possibly TRBD2 on 6 matching bases. CDR3 size: 15 residues. Trimming shortened V by 4 bases and J by 4 bases, and 17 bases separated the two germline ends. Germline loops: CDR1 LNHDA, CDR2 SQIVND (reference sequence). CDR3 in amino acids: CASSTAGGLGYEQYF. Here the CDR3 DNA reads TGTGCCAGTAGTACGGCAGGAGGGCTCGGGTACGAGCAGTACTTC.

This chain links TRBV7-3 with TRBJ2-5; D perhaps matches TRBD2 (5 bases). Looked up from germline, CDR1 is SGHTA and CDR2 is FQGTGA. This CDR3 contains 15 residues. The germline V and J ends were trimmed by 1 base and 2 bases, with 11 bases remaining between them. This CDR3 reads CASSLNGVAQETQYF. Here the CDR3 DNA reads TGTGCCAGCAGCTTAAATGGGGTAGCGCAAGAGACCCAGTACTTC.

This clone was counted a single time. V gene TRBV7-3 combines with J gene TRBJ2-7; TRBD2 matches at 12 bases. With V trimmed by 1 base and J by 7 bases, 5 bases remained unmatched. CDR1 is SGHTA, CDR2 FQGTGA, per germline. This CDR3 region has 15 residues. CDR3 loop: CASSLKASGRGEQYF. The CDR3 DNA reads as TGTGCCAGCAGCTTAAAGGCTAGCGGGAGGGGTGAGCAGTACTTC.

CDR3 DNA: TGTGCCAGCAGCCGAGAGTTAGCGGGAGAGACCCAGTACTTC. As protein: CASSRELAGETQYF. The chain links TRBV5-4 to TRBJ2-5, with 7 bases identical to TRBD2. With V trimmed by 4 bases and J by 4 bases, 7 bases remained unmatched. Germline V lookup: CDR1 SGHNT, CDR2 YYREEE (reference sequence). The length of the CDR3 is 14 residues.

The gene calls are TRBV14 and TRBJ2-7; D call uncertain. Deletions cut 6 bases from V and 2 bases from J, with 8 bases between. Germline lookup yields CDR1 SGHDN and CDR2 FVKESK. The length of the CDR3 is 12 residues. The CDR3 sequence: CASRGPTYEQYF. The CDR3 DNA follows: TGTGCCAGCAGGGGTCCCACCTACGAGCAGTACTTC.

The chain recombines TRBV5-1 with TRBJ2-5; no clear D. CDR3 length: 16 amino acids. Per the germline V gene, CDR1 is SGHRS and CDR2 is YFSETQ. The germline V and J ends were trimmed by 0 bases and 0 bases, with 12 bases remaining between them. CDR3 in DNA: TGCGCCAGCAGCTTGGCCATCGGCAGGCACCAAGAGACCCAGTACTTC. It yields the protein CASSLAIGRHQETQYF.

V and J are TRBV10-2 and TRBJ1-1; the D is unclear. Germline-derived CDR1 and CDR2 are WSHSY and SAAADI. V was shortened by 6 bases and J by 5 bases, with 16 bases between the two germline ends. This CDR3 is built from 14 residues. CDR3 protein: CASRAWGTGTEAFF. CDR3 DNA sequence: TGCGCCAGCAGGGCTTGGGGAACGGGGACTGAAGCTTTCTTT.

The gene calls are TRBV5-1 and TRBJ2-2, with TRBD2 matching over 15 bases. The V gene end was trimmed by 4 bases and the J gene end by 5 bases; junction bases not matched to a gene: 9. The CDR3 runs 18 residues. Germline assignment: CDR1 SGHRS and CDR2 YFSETQ. CDR3 in DNA: TGCGCCAGCAGCCCCGGACTAGCGGGAGGGCCGGGGACCGGGGAGCTGTTTTTT. Its protein is CASSPGLAGGPGTGELFF.

The CDR3 region has the DNA TGTGCCAGCTCACTCCGGGGAGAGAACAATGAGCAGTTCTTC. Translation gives CASSLRGENNEQFF. This chain links TRBV18 with TRBJ2-1; tentative D call: TRBD2 (5 bases). CDR1 and CDR2 from the germline V gene are KGHSH and LQKENI. The ends were cut back, 4 bases at V and 5 bases at J, with 12 bases in the middle. This CDR3 comprises 14 residues.

This chain connects TRBV27 to TRBJ2-2, with D uncertain. V lost 1 base and J 0 bases, leaving 6 bases between the germline ends. Germline CDR1 is MNHEY and CDR2 is SMNVEV (reference sequence). The CDR3 spans 15 residues. The CDR3: CASSLFRTNTGELFF. For the CDR3, the DNA is TGTGCCAGCAGTTTATTTAGGACGAACACCGGGGAGCTGTTTTTT.

In its sample, this clone was seen a few times. The chain combines TRBV11-2 with TRBJ1-6; D not certain. Looked up from germline, CDR1 is SGHAT and CDR2 is FQNNGV. With 4 bases removed from V and 6 bases from J, the gap between germline ends came to 7 bases. This CDR3 has 13 residues. The CDR3 region is CASSSTLNSPLHF. The DNA of the CDR3 is TGTGCCAGCAGCTCCACTCTTAATTCACCCCTCCACTTT.

This clone was detected once. The chain recombines TRBV5-1 with TRBJ2-5; D could derive from TRBD1 or TRBD2 (7 bases each). With 4 bases removed from V and 5 bases from J, the gap between germline ends came to 18 bases. The CDR3 has 15 residues. Germline-derived CDR1 and CDR2 are SGHRS and YFSETQ. Here the CDR3 DNA reads TGCGCCAGCAGCCTCTGGGAGGGGGCTCGGGAGACCCAGTACTTC. This codes for CASSLWEGARETQYF. Complete variable domain (other parts from reference TRBV5-1 and TRBJ2-5): KAGVTQTPRYLIKTRGQQVTLSCSPISGHRSVSWYQQTPGQGLQFLFEYFSETQRNKGNFPGRFSGRQFSNSRSEMNVSTLELGDSALYLCASSLWEGARETQYFGPGTRLLVL.

The V and J genes are TRBV28 and TRBJ1-2; D unresolved. With 5 bases removed from V and 7 bases from J, the gap between germline ends came to 17 bases. The CDR3 is 14 amino acids. Germline V gives CDR1 MDHEN, CDR2 SYDVKM. In nucleotides, the CDR3 is TGTGCCAGCAGTACCCGTCATACGGTCTCTGGCTACACCTTC. This encodes CASSTRHTVSGYTF.

In its sample, this clone was seen once. This chain uses TRBV5-4 with TRBJ2-7; 14 nucleotides agree with TRBD2. The V and J ends lost 4 bases and 5 bases, in that order; junction bases with no gene match: 5. Per germline, CDR1 SGHNT and CDR2 YYREEE (reference sequence). CDR3 length: 15 residues. CDR3 in DNA: TGTGCCAGCAGCCCGGGACTAGCGGGAGTCCACGAGCAGTACTTC. Translated, it gives CASSPGLAGVHEQYF. Full variable domain (missing parts from reference TRBV5-4 and TRBJ2-7): ETGVTQSPTHLIKTRGQQVTLRCSSQSGHNTVSWYQQALGQGPQFIFQYYREEENGRGNFPPRFSGLQFPNYSSELNVNALELDDSALYLCASSPGLAGVHEQYFGPGTRLTVT.

V usage is TRBV5-4 and J usage is TRBJ2-3; the D gene is possibly TRBD2 (6 bases). Trimming took off 2 bases at V and 6 bases at J, with 19 bases between the two ends. Germline CDR1 reads SGHNT; CDR2 reads YYREEE (reference sequence). CDR3 size: 16 residues. The CDR3 DNA is TGTGCCAGCAGCTTAGCCCTAGCGAGGCCCAGGGATACGCAGTATTTT. Amino acid sequence: CASSLALARPRDTQYF.

The rearrangement links TRBV5-4 to TRBJ1-1, with D perhaps matching TRBD1 (5 bases). Deletions cut 4 bases from V and 0 bases from J, with 22 bases between. The CDR3 is 18 amino acids. Per germline, CDR1 SGHNT and CDR2 YYREEE (reference sequence). The CDR3 protein is CASSHRDSSDYMNTEAFF. In DNA, the CDR3 is TGTGCCAGCAGCCATCGGGACTCAAGCGATTACATGAACACTGAAGCTTTCTTT.